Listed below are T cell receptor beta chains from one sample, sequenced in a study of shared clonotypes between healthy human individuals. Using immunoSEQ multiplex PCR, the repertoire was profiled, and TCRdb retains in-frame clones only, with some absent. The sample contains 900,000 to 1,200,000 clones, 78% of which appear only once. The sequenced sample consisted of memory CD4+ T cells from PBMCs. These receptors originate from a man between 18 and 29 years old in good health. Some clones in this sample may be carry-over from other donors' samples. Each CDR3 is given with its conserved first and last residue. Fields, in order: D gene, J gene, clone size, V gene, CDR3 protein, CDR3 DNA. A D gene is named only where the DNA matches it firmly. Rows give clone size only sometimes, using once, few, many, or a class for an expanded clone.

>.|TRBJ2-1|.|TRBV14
CASSQAGAPGNEQFF
TGTGCCAGCAGCCAAGCAGGGGCGCCTGGCAATGAGCAGTTCTTC
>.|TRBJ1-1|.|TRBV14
CASSQRNQGRRRTEAFF
TGTGCCAGCAGCCAGCGAAACCAGGGGAGGAGGAGGACTGAAGCTTTCTTT
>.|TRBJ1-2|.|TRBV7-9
CASSKGDYGYTF
TGTGCCAGCAGCAAGGGGGACTATGGCTACACCTTC
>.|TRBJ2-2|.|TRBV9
CASSNRALDTGELFF
TGTGCCAGCAGCAACCGGGCCCTGGACACCGGGGAGCTGTTTTTT
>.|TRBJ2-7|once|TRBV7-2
CASSLVGGLAASEQYF
TGTGCCAGCAGCTTAGTAGGCGGACTGGCGGCCTCCGAGCAGTACTTC
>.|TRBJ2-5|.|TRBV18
CASSPNLKETQYF
TGTGCCAGCTCACCAAACTTGAAAGAGACCCAGTACTTC
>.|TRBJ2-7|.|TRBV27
CASSRWTNEQYF
TGTGCCAGCAGCCGCTGGACGAACGAGCAGTACTTC
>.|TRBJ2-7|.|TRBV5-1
CASSFEGVDEQYF
TGCGCCAGCAGCTTCGAGGGTGTGGACGAGCAGTACTTC
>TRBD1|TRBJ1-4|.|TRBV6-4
CASNQGQDVSEKLFF
TGTGCCAGCAACCAGGGACAGGACGTGAGTGAAAAACTGTTTTTT
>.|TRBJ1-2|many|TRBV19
CASSISLNYGYTF
TGTGCCAGTAGTATTTCACTAAACTATGGCTACACCTTC
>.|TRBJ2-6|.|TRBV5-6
CASRSARGRTGANVLTF
TGTGCCAGCAGGTCGGCCCGGGGGCGGACTGGGGCCAACGTCCTGACTTTC
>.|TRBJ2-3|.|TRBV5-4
CASSVWSGLRTDTQYF
TGTGCCAGCAGCGTGTGGTCGGGGCTACGCACAGATACGCAGTATTTT
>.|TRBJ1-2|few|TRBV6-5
CASSLGQGDGYTF
TGTGCCAGCAGTTTGGGTCAGGGCGATGGCTACACCTTC
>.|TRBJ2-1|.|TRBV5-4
CASSSLSSYNEQFF
TGTGCCAGCAGCTCCTTAAGCTCCTACAATGAGCAGTTCTTC
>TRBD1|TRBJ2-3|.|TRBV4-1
CASSRGQGEGTDTQYF
TGCGCCAGCAGCCGAGGACAGGGAGAAGGCACAGATACGCAGTATTTT
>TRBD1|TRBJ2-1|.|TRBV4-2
CASSQEQGRNEQFF
TGTGCCAGCAGCCAAGAACAGGGGCGGAATGAGCAGTTCTTC
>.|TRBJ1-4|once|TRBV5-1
CASNDRMANEKLFF
TGCGCCAGCAATGACCGGATGGCTAATGAAAAACTGTTTTTT
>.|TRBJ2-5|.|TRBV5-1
CASSLWEDAEETQYF
TGCGCCAGCAGCTTGTGGGAGGACGCCGAAGAGACCCAGTACTTC
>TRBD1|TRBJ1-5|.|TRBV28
CASSPPGQGAYSNQPQHF
TGTGCCAGCAGTCCTCCGGGACAGGGGGCCTATAGCAATCAGCCCCAGCATTTT
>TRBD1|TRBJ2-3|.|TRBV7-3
CASSPGGQGTDTQYF
TGTGCCAGCAGTCCCGGGGGACAGGGGACAGATACGCAGTATTTT
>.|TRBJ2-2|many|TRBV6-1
CASSPQTAYTGELFF
TGTGCCAGCAGTCCTCAGACAGCTTACACCGGGGAGCTGTTTTTT
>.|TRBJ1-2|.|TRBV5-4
CASSLVNRGNYGYTF
TGTGCCAGCAGCTTGGTAAACAGAGGGAACTATGGCTACACCTTC
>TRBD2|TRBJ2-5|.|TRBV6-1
CASRRLAGGQETQYF
TGTGCCAGCAGACGACTAGCGGGGGGCCAAGAGACCCAGTACTTC
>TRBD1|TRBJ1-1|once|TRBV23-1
CASIPGTGESEAFF
TGCGCCAGCATTCCGGGGACAGGGGAATCTGAAGCTTTCTTT
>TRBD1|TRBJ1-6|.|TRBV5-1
CASRGTDNSPLHF
TGCGCCAGCAGAGGGACAGATAATTCACCCCTCCACTTT
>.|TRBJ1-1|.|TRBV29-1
CSVVLTGPNEAFF
TGCAGCGTTGTGCTGACCGGGCCAAATGAAGCTTTCTTT
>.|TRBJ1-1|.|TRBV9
CASSVGGSNTEAFF
TGTGCCAGCAGCGTCGGGGGATCGAACACTGAAGCTTTCTTT